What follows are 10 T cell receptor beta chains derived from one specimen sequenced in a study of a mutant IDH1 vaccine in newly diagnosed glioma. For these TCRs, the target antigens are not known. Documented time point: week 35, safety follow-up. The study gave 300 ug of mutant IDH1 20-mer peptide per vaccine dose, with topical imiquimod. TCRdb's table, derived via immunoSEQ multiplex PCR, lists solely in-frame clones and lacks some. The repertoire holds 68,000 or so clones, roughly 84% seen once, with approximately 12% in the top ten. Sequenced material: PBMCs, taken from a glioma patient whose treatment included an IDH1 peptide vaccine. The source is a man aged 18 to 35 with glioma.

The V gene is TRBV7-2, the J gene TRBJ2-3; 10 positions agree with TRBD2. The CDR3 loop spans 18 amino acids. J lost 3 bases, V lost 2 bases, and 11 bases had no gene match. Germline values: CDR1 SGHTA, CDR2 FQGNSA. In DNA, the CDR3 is TGTGCCAGCAGCTTATTTCCTAGCGGGGGCGCGGGGACAGATACGCAGTATTTT. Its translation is CASSLFPSGGAGTDTQYF. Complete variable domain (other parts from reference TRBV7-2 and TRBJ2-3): GAGVSQSPSNKVTEKGKDVELRCDPISGHTALYWYRQSLGQGLEFLIYFQGNSAPDKSGLPSDRFSAERTGGSVSTLTIQRTQQEDSAVYLCASSLFPSGGAGTDTQYFGPGTRLTVL.

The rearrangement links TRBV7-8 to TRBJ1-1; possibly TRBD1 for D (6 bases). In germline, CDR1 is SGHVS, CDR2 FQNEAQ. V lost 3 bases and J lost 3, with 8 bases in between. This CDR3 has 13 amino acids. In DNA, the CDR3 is TGTGCCAGCAGCTTCAGGGGCTACACTGAAGCTTTCTTT. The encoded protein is CASSFRGYTEAFF.

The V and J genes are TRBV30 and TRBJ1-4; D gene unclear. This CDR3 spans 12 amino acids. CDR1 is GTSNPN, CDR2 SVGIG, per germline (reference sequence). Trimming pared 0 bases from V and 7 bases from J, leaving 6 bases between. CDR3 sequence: CAWSVPPEKLFF. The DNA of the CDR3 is TGTGCCTGGAGTGTACCCCCTGAAAAACTGTTTTTT.

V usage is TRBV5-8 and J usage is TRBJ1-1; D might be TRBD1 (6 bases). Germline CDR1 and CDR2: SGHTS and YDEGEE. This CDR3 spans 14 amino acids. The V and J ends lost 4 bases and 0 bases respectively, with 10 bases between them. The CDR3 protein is CASSQTGLNTEAFF. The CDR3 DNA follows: TGTGCCAGCAGCCAGACAGGTTTGAACACTGAAGCTTTCTTT.

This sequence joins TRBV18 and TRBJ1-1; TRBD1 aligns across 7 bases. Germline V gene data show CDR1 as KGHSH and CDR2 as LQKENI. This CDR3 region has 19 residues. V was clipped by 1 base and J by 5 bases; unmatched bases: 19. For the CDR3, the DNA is TGTGCCAGCTCACCACGGCGGGGAGGGGGCGGCCCAGAAAGGACTGAAGCTTTCTTT. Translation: CASSPRRGGGGPERTEAFF.

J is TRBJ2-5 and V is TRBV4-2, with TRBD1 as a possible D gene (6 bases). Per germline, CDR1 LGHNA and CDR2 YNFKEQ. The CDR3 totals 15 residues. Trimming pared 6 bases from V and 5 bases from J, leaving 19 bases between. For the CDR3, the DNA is TGTGCCAGCAGGCCCACAGGGATGACATTGGAGACCCAGTACTTC. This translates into CASRPTGMTLETQYF.

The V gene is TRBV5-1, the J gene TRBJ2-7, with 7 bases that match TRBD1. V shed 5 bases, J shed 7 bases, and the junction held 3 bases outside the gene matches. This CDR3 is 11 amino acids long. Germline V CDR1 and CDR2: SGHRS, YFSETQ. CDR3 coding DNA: TGCGCCAGCAGGCTGGGACAGGAGCAGTACTTC. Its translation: CASRLGQEQYF. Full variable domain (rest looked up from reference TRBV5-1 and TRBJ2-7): KAGVTQTPRYLIKTRGQQVTLSCSPISGHRSVSWYQQTPGQGLQFLFEYFSETQRNKGNFPGRFSGRQFSNSRSEMNVSTLELGDSALYLCASRLGQEQYFGPGTRLTVT.

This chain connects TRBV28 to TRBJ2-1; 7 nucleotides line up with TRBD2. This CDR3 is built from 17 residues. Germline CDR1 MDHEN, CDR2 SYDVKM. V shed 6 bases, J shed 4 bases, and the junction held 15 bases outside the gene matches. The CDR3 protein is CASSSHSLAHEYNEQFF. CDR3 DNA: TGTGCCAGCAGCTCCCATTCACTAGCGCACGAATACAATGAGCAGTTCTTC.

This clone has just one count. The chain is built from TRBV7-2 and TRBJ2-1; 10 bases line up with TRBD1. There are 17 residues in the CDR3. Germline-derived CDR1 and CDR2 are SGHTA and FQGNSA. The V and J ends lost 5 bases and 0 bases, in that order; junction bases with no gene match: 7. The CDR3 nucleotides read TGTGCCAGCAGCACGAGGGGACAGGGGCTCTCCTACAATGAGCAGTTCTTC. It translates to CASSTRGQGLSYNEQFF.

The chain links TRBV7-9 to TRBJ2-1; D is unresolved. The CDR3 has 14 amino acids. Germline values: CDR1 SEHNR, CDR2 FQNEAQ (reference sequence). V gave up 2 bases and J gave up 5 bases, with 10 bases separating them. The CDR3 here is CASSLTQGDNEQFF. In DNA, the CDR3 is TGTGCCAGCAGCTTAACGCAAGGAGACAATGAGCAGTTCTTC.